The 23 T cell receptor beta chains presented below share a single source sample, sequenced in a study of blood T cell repertoires in COVID-19. Generated by immunoSEQ multiplex PCR, the TCRdb table keeps only in-frame clones and is missing some. The sample lists about 180,000 clones, approximately 86% occurring once. The sample taken for sequencing was peripheral blood. Receptor source: a man between 50 and 59 years old with active or convalescent COVID-19.

The genes are TRBV19 and TRBJ1-4; no definite D call. This CDR3 has 17 amino acids. V gave up 7 bases and J gave up 0 bases, with 18 bases separating them. In germline, CDR1 is LNHDA, CDR2 SQIVND (reference sequence). The CDR3 here is CASTPRGGLATNEKLFF. CDR3 sequence (DNA): TGTGCCAGTACCCCCCGGGGTGGTCTAGCAACTAATGAAAAACTGTTTTTT.

The chain has TRBV11-3 and TRBJ2-2; unclear D gene. This CDR3 spans 14 amino acids. Looked up from germline, CDR1 is SGHNT and CDR2 is YENEEA. V shed 4 bases and J shed 0 bases, with 6 bases lying between them. The CDR3 region has the DNA TGTGCCAGCAGCTCTATTACGAACACCGGGGAGCTGTTTTTT. This codes for CASSSITNTGELFF.

This chain joins TRBV15 and TRBJ2-7, with 7 bases fitting TRBD2. CDR1 and CDR2 (germline): LNHNV, YYDKDF (reference sequence). The CDR3 length is 14 residues. V lost 0 bases, J lost 5 bases, and 4 bases stayed unmatched. CDR3 residues: CATSRDRGVDEQYF. CDR3 coding DNA: TGTGCCACCAGCAGAGATCGGGGGGTAGACGAGCAGTACTTC. The variable domain in full, completed from reference TRBV15 and TRBJ2-7, reads DAMVIQNPRYQVTQFGKPVTLSCSQTLNHNVMYWYQQKSSQAPKLLFHYYDKDFNNEADTPDNFQSRRPNTSFCFLDIRSPGLGDTAMYLCATSRDRGVDEQYFGPGTRLTVT.

The chain has TRBV24-1 and TRBJ2-1; 13 bases agree with TRBD2. The ends lost 9 bases at V and 0 bases at J; junction bases unmatched: 7. CDR1 and CDR2 from the germline V gene are KGHDR and SFDVKD. This CDR3 is built from 17 residues. CDR3 amino acids: CATGTSGTLSSYNEQFF. CDR3 nucleotides: TGTGCCACCGGGACTAGCGGGACTTTAAGCTCCTACAATGAGCAGTTCTTC.

This rearrangement joins TRBV23-1 to TRBJ1-2; D may be TRBD1 (5 bases). TRBV23-1 is placed among ORFs of uncertain function. Trimming shortened V by 7 bases and J by 4 bases, and 22 bases separated the two germline ends. The CDR3 is 16 amino acids. The CDR3 coding sequence is TGCGCCAGCATCAAGGAGGGGCACCGGACTTCCTATGGCTACACCTTC. Translated: CASIKEGHRTSYGYTF.

The J gene is TRBJ1-1, the V gene TRBV7-2; D may be TRBD1 (5 bases). V lost 5 bases and J 4 bases, leaving 17 bases between the germline ends. This CDR3 comprises 15 residues. CDR1 SGHTA and CDR2 FQGNSA come from the germline V gene. The CDR3 sequence is CASSLGGVGVTEAFF. The DNA for the CDR3 is TGTGCCAGCAGCCTCGGAGGGGTTGGGGTCACTGAAGCTTTCTTT.

The chain recombines TRBV6-1 with TRBJ1-1; tentatively, D is TRBD1 (5 bases). With 2 bases removed from V and 7 bases from J, the gap between germline ends came to 11 bases. This CDR3 has 13 residues. Germline assignment: CDR1 MNHNS and CDR2 SASEGT. The CDR3 region has the DNA TGTGCCAGCAGTGAAACTCGGGGGGGTGAAGCTTTCTTT. It codes for CASSETRGGEAFF.

This chain's CDR3 is CASSPGSGVYNEQFF. DNA of the CDR3: TGTGCCAGCTCTCCAGGGAGCGGGGTCTACAATGAGCAGTTCTTC. The genes are TRBV18 and TRBJ2-1; TRBD2 matches at 7 bases. Germline V lookup: CDR1 KGHSH, CDR2 LQKENI. The CDR3 totals 15 residues. J lost 3 bases, V lost 6 bases, and 8 bases had no gene match.

The V gene is TRBV6-7, the J gene TRBJ2-7; tentative D call: TRBD2 (7 bases). TRBV6-7 is given ORF status, its function remaining uncertain. CDR3 length: 14 residues. Trimming stripped 6 bases from V and 1 base from J, with 13 bases between. The CDR3 bases are TGTGCCAGCAGGAAGGGGGGGAATTCCTACGAGCAGTACTTC. Amino acid sequence: CASRKGGNSYEQYF.

The genes are TRBV5-6 and TRBJ1-1; TRBD1 agrees at 7 bases. The CDR3 has 14 amino acids. V lost 3 bases to trimming and J lost 5 bases; unmatched junction nucleotides: 7. Germline V gives CDR1 SGHDT, CDR2 YYEEEE. The chain's CDR3 is CASSSTGVETEAFF. CDR3 bases: TGTGCCAGCAGCTCTACAGGGGTGGAAACTGAAGCTTTCTTT.

The chain's CDR3 is CASSQEGLAGRQETQYF. The CDR3 DNA is TGCGCCAGCAGCCAGGAGGGACTAGCGGGCCGCCAAGAGACCCAGTACTTC. This chain uses TRBV4-1 with TRBJ2-5, with 12 bases matching TRBD2. The germline V gene has CDR1 MGHRA and CDR2 YSYEKL. V shed 3 bases, J shed 1 base, and the junction held 6 bases outside the gene matches. The CDR3 length is 17 residues.

The rearrangement joins TRBV7-2 to TRBJ2-1, with D possibly TRBD1 on 6 matching bases. V shed 2 bases and J shed 13 bases, with 21 bases lying between them. CDR3 size: 15 residues. Looked up from germline, CDR1 is SGHTA and CDR2 is FQGNSA. The CDR3 loop reads CASSLMDGSSGAQFF. Written as DNA, the CDR3 is TGTGCCAGCAGCTTAATGGACGGCTCCTCAGGGGCCCAGTTCTTC.

CDR3 sequence (DNA): TGTGCCACCAGCAGGGTTAGCGGATTTGAGACCCAGTACTTC. Translated, it gives CATSRVSGFETQYF. The rearrangement uses TRBV15 and TRBJ2-5, with D possibly being TRBD2 (6 bases). CDR1 is LNHNV, CDR2 YYDKDF, per germline (reference sequence). Trimming took off 3 bases at V and 5 bases at J, with 13 bases between the two ends. The CDR3 has 14 residues.

The gene calls are TRBV11-2 and TRBJ2-6, with D perhaps TRBD1 (6 bases). Germline CDR1 reads SGHAT; CDR2 reads FQNNGV. The ends were cut back, 5 bases at V and 2 bases at J, with 13 bases in the middle. The CDR3 is 16 residues long. The CDR3 DNA reads as TGTGCCAGCAGCCCAGGGGAAGGGACTGGGGCCAACGTCCTGACTTTC. The encoded protein is CASSPGEGTGANVLTF.

Written as DNA, the CDR3 is TGTGCCTGGAGTCCCGGGCAGGGGGTTGTTTTCTTT. This sequence encodes CAWSPGQGVVFF. V and J are TRBV30 and TRBJ1-1, with 7 positions matching TRBD1. The germline V gene encodes CDR1 GTSNPN and CDR2 SVGIG (reference sequence). V was pared by 2 bases and J by 13 bases, with 10 bases of the junction left unmatched. The CDR3 consists of 12 residues.

The V call is TRBV6-5, the J call TRBJ2-2; D gene ambiguous. With 6 bases removed from V and 8 bases from J, the gap between germline ends came to 7 bases. CDR3 length: 11 residues. CDR1 MNHEY and CDR2 SVGAGI come from the germline V gene. CDR3 sequence reads: CASSRRGELFF. The CDR3 coding sequence is TGTGCCAGCAGCCGTCGGGGGGAGCTGTTTTTT.

The rearrangement uses TRBV6-6 and TRBJ2-2; 8 nucleotides match TRBD1. This CDR3 comprises 15 residues. Germline V gives CDR1 MNHNY, CDR2 SVGAGI (reference sequence). Losses at the gene ends were 4 bases for V and 1 base for J; bases not matched to a gene: 2. The CDR3 sequence: CASSFTGGNTGELFF. The CDR3 DNA follows: TGTGCCAGCAGTTTCACAGGGGGGAACACCGGGGAGCTGTTTTTT.

The V and J genes are TRBV18 and TRBJ1-5, with no clear D. Trimming shortened V by 3 bases and J by 9 bases, and 9 bases separated the two germline ends. This CDR3 has 12 residues. From germline, CDR1 is KGHSH and CDR2 LQKENI. In DNA form, the CDR3 reads TGTGCCAGCTCACCGCCTCACGGGCCCCAGCATTTT. This sequence encodes CASSPPHGPQHF. The variable domain in full, completed from reference TRBV18 and TRBJ1-5, reads NAGVMQNPRHLVRRRGQEARLRCSPMKGHSHVYWYRQLPEEGLKFMVYLQKENIIDESGMPKERFSAEFPKEGPSILRIQQVVRGDSAAYFCASSPPHGPQHFGDGTRLSIL.

This clone turned up a few times. The chain uses TRBV9 and TRBJ1-5, with 11 bases matching TRBD1. Trimming cost V 0 bases and J 6 bases; bases outside gene matches: 5. Germline V gene lookup returns CDR1 SGDLS and CDR2 YYNGEE. This CDR3 has 16 residues. DNA of the CDR3: TGTGCCAGCAGCGTAGGTCTCGGGACAGGGGGTCAGCCCCAGCATTTT. This codes for CASSVGLGTGGQPQHF.

This clone was counted only a few times. The chain is built from TRBV7-5 and TRBJ1-4; the table calls TRBD1, which could not be checked here. TRBV7-5 is a pseudogene locus. This CDR3 spans 17 amino acids. CDR3 protein: CVRSLAAPWTGDEKLFF. CDR3 DNA sequence: TGTGTCAGAAGCTTAGCAGCCCCCTGGACAGGGGATGAAAAACTGTTTTTT.

The J gene is TRBJ2-1, the V gene TRBV5-1, with D unresolved. Trimming shortened V by 1 base and J by 8 bases, and 13 bases separated the two germline ends. CDR1 is SGHRS and CDR2 is YFSETQ in the germline V gene. This CDR3 has 14 residues. The CDR3 DNA is TGCGCCAGCAGCTTGCAGACGGCGGATCATGAGCAGTTCTTC. It is translated as CASSLQTADHEQFF.

The chain combines TRBV10-3 with TRBJ1-4; D is undetermined. With 0 bases removed from V and 4 bases from J, the gap between germline ends came to 9 bases. Germline values: CDR1 ENHRY, CDR2 SYGVKD. This CDR3 has 15 amino acids. The CDR3 bases are TGTGCCATCAGTGAGTCTATGAGAGATAATGAAAAACTGTTTTTT. This translates into CAISESMRDNEKLFF.

The V gene is TRBV11-2, the J gene TRBJ1-2, with 12 bases identical to TRBD1. V shed 3 bases, J shed 10 bases, and the junction held 6 bases outside the gene matches. CDR3 length: 14 residues. Germline lookup yields CDR1 SGHAT and CDR2 FQNNGV. CDR3 nucleotide sequence: TGTGCCAGCAGCTTTTTCGGGACAGGGGGCGACTACACCTTC. Translation gives CASSFFGTGGDYTF.